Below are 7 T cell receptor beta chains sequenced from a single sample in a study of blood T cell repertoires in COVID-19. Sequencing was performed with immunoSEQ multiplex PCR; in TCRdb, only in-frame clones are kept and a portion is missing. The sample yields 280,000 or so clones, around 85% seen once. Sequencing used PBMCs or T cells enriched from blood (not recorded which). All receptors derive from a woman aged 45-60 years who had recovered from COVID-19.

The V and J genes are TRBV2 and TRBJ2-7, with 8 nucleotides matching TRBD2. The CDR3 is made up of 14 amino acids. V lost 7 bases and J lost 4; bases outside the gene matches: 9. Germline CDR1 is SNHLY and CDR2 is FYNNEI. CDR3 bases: TGTGCCAGCACCACAGCCGGGGGGGGATACGAGCAGTACTTC. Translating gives CASTTAGGGYEQYF.

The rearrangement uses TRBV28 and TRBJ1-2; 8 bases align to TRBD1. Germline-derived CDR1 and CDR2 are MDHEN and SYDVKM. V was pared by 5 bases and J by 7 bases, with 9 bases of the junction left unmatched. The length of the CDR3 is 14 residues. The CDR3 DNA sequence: TGTGCCAGCAGTCCACCAGGGGGCCTCCTTGGCTACACCTTC. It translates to CASSPPGGLLGYTF.

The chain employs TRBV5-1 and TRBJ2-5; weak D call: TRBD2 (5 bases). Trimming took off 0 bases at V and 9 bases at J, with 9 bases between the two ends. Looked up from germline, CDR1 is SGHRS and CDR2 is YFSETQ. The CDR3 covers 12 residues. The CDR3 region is CASSLEFGAQYF. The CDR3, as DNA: TGCGCCAGCAGCTTGGAGTTCGGGGCCCAGTACTTC.

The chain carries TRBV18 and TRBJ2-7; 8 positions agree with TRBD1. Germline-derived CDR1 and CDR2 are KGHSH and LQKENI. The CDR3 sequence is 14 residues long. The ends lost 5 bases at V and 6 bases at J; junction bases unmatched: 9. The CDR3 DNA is TGTGCCAGCTCAAGGCAGGGGGCAGGTTCCGAGCAGTACTTC. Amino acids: CASSRQGAGSEQYF.

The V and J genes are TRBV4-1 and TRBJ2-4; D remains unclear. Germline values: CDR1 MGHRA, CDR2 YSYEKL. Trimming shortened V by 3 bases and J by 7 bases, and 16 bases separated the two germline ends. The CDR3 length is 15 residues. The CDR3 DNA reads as TGCGCCAGCAGCCAGAACAGTCCATACCGGAACATTCAGTACTTC. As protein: CASSQNSPYRNIQYF.

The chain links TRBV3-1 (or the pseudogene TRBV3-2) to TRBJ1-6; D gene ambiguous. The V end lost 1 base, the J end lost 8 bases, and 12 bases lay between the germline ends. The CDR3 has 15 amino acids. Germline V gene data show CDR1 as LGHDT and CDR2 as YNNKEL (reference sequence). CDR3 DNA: TGTGCCAGCAGCCAAGCAGCGGGTGGGTATTCACCCCTCCACTTT. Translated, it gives CASSQAAGGYSPLHF.

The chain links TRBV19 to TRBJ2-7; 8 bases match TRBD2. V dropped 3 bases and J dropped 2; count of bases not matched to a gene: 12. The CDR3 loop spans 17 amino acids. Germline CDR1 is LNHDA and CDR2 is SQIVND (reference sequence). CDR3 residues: CASSIGFAGRVPYEQYF. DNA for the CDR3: TGTGCCAGTAGTATCGGATTTGCCGGGAGGGTCCCCTACGAGCAGTACTTC.